The text below deals with one T cell receptor beta chain. The sample comes from a study of blood T cell repertoires in COVID-19. Study-level background: Spain, Italy and the United States supplied samples that represented acute and convalescent COVID-19.

The repertoire was sequenced with immunoSEQ multiplex PCR; TCRdb's copy has only in-frame clones and lacks some. The sample includes about 200,000 clones, around nine tenths of them seen just once. The CDR3 sequence is 14 residues long. Germline lookup yields CDR1 LNHDA and CDR2 SQIVND (reference sequence). Losses at the gene ends were 3 bases for V and 4 bases for J; bases not matched to a gene: 1. Sequences were obtained from peripheral blood. The chain combines TRBV19 with TRBJ2-3, with 10 bases aligning to TRBD1. The sequence derives from a man between 60 and 75 years old who had recovered from COVID-19. CDR3 in DNA: TGTGCCAGTAGTATGGGGACAGGGGCAGATACGCAGTATTTT. Translated, it gives CASSMGTGADTQYF.